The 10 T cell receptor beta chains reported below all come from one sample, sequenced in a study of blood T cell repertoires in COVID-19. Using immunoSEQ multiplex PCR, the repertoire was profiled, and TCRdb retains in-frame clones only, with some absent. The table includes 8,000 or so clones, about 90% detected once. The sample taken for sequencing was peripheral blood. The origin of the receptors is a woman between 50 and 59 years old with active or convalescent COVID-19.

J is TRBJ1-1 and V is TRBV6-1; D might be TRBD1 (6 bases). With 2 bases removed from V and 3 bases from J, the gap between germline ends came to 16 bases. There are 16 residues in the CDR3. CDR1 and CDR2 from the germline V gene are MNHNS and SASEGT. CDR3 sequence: CASSEWGGREDTEAFF. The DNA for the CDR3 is TGTGCCAGCAGTGAATGGGGGGGGCGGGAGGACACTGAAGCTTTCTTT.

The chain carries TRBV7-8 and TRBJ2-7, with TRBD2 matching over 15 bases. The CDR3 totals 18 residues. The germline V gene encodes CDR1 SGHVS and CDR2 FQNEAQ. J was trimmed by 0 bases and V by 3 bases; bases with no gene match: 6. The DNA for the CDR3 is TGTGCCAGCAGCTTCGGGACTAGCGGGGGGTCGACCTCCTACGAGCAGTACTTC. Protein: CASSFGTSGGSTSYEQYF. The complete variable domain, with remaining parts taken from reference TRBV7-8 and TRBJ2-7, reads GAGVSQSPRYKVAKRGQDVALRCDPISGHVSLFWYQQALGQGPEFLTYFQNEAQLDKSGLPSDRFFAERPEGSVSTLKIQRTQQEDSAVYLCASSFGTSGGSTSYEQYFGPGTRLTVT.

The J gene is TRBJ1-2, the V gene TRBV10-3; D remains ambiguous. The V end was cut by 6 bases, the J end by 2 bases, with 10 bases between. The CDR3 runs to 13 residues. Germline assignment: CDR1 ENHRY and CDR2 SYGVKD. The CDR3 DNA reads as TGTGCCATCAGCCGAGACACGAACTATGGCTACACCTTC. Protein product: CAISRDTNYGYTF.

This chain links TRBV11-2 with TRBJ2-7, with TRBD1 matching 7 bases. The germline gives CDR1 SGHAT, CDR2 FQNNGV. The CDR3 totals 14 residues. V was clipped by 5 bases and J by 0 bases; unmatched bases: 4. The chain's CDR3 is CASSRQGNSYEQYF. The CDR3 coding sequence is TGTGCCAGCAGCCGACAGGGAAACTCCTACGAGCAGTACTTC.

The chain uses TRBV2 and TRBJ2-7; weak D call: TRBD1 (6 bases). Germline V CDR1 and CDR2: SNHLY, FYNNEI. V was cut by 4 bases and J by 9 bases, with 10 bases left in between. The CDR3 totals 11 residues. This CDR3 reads CASSVQGGQYF. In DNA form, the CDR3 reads TGTGCCAGCAGTGTACAGGGCGGGCAGTACTTC.

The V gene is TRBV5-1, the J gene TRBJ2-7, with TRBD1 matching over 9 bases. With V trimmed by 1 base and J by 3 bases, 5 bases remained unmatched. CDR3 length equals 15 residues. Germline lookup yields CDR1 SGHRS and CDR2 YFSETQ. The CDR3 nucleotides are TGCGCCAGCAGCTTGCGGACAGGGGAGGTCTACGAGCAGTACTTC. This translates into CASSLRTGEVYEQYF.

CDR3 bases: TGCGCCAGCAGCCAACCCGGGACAGGGTCGATATGGGAAGCTTTCTTT. Its translation is CASSQPGTGSIWEAFF. The V gene is TRBV4-1, the J gene TRBJ1-1, with 9 bases matching TRBD1. With 2 bases clipped from V and 8 bases from J, the junction kept 12 bases outside the gene matches. The CDR3 consists of 16 residues. CDR1 is MGHRA and CDR2 is YSYEKL in the germline V gene.

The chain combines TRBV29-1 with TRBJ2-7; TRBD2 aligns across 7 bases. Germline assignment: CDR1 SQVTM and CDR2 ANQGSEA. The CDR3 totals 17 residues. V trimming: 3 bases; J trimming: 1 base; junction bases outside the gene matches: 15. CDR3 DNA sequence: TGCAGCGTTGACGGGTCTAGCGGAATCTCATCGTCCTACGAGCAGTACTTC. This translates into CSVDGSSGISSSYEQYF.

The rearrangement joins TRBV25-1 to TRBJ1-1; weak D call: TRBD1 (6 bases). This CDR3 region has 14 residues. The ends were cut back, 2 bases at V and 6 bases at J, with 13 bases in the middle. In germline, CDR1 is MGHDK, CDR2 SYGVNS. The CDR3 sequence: CASSETGYRSEAFF. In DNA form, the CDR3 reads TGTGCCAGCAGTGAAACAGGGTATAGGTCTGAAGCTTTCTTT.

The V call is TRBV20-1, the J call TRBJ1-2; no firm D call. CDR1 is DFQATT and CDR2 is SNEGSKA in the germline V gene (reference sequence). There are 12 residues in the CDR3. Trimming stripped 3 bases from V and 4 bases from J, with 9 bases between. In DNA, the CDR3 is TGCAGTGCTAGTCCTTGGCTCTATGGCTACACCTTC. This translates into CSASPWLYGYTF.